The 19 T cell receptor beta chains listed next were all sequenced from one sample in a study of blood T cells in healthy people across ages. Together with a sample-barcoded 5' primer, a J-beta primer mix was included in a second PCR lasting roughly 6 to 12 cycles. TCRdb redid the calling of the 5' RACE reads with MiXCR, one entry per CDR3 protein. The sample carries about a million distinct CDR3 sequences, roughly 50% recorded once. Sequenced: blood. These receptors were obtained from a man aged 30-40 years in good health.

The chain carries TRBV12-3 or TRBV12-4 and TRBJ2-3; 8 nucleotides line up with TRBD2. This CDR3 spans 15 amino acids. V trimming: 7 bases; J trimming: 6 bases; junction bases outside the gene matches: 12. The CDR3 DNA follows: TGTGCCAGCACCCCGGGACGAGCGGGGGTGGATACGCAGTATTTT. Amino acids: CASTPGRAGVDTQYF.

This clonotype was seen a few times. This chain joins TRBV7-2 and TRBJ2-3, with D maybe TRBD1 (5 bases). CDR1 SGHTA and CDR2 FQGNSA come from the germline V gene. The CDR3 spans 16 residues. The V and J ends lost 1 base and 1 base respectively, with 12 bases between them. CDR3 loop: CASSLVGASRTDTQYF. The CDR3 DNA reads TGTGCCAGCAGCTTAGTTGGGGCCTCGCGCACAGATACGCAGTATTTT.

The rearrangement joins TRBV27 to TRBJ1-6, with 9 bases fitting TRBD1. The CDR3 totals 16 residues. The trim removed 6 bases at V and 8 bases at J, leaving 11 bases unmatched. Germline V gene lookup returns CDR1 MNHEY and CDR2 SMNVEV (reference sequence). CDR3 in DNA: TGTGCCAGCAGGCCCCGGGACAGGGCTTTAGATTCACCCCTCCACTTT. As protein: CASRPRDRALDSPLHF.

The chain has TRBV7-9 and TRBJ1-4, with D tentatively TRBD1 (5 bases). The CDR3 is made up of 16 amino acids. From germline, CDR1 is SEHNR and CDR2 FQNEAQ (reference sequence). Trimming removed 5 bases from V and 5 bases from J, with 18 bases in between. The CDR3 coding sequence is TGTGCCAGCAGCCAAAACGAGGGACTCCGGAATGAAAAACTGTTTTTT. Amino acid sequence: CASSQNEGLRNEKLFF.

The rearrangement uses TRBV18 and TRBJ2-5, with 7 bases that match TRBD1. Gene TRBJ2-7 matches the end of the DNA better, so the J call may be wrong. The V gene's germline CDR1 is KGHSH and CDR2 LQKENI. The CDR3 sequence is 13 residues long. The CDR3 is CASSPQTGTEQYF. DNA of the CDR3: TGTGCCAGCTCGCCGCAGACAGGGACCGAGCAGTACTTC.

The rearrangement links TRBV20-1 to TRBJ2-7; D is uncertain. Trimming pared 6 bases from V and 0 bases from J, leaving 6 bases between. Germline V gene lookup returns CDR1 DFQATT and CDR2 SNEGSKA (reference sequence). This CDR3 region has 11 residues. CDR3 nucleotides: TGCAGTGCAGGGTTCTCCTACGAGCAGTACTTC. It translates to CSAGFSYEQYF.

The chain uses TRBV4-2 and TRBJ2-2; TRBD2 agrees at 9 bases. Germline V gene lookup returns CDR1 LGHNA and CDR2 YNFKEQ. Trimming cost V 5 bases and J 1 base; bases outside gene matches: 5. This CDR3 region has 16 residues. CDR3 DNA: TGTGCCAGCAGCTGGCGGGGGGGCAGGAACACCGGGGAGCTGTTTTTT. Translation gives CASSWRGGRNTGELFF.

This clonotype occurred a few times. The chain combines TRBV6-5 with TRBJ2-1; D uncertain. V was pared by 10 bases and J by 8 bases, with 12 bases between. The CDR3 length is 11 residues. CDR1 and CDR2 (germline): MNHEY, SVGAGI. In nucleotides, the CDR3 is TGTGCCACAAAAAGGGTTGATGAGCAGTTCTTC. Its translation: CATKRVDEQFF.

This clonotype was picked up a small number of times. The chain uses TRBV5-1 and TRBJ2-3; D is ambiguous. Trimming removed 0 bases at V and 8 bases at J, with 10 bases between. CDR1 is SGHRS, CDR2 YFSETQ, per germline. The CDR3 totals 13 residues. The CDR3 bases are TGCGCCAGCAGCTTGGAACAAAGAGGTACGCAGTATTTT. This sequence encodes CASSLEQRGTQYF. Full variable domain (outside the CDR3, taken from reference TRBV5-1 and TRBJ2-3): KAGVTQTPRYLIKTRGQQVTLSCSPISGHRSVSWYQQTPGQGLQFLFEYFSETQRNKGNFPGRFSGRQFSNSRSEMNVSTLELGDSALYLCASSLEQRGTQYFGPGTRLTVL.

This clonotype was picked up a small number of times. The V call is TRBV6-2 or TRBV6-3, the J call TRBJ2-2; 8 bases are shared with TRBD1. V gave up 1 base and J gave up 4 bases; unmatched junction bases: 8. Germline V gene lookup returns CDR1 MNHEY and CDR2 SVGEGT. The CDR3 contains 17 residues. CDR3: CASSYFQRTGTTGELFF. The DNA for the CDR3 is TGTGCCAGCAGTTACTTTCAGAGGACAGGGACCACCGGGGAGCTGTTTTTT.

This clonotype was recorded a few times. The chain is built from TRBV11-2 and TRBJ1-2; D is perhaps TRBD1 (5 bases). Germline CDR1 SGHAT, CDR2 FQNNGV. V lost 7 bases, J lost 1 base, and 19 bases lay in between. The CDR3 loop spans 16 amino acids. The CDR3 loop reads CASNPQGAVGNYGYTF. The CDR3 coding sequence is TGTGCCAGCAACCCGCAAGGGGCGGTGGGTAACTATGGCTACACCTTC.

In DNA form, the CDR3 reads TGTGCCAGCAGCGTCCGACAGGGGATTGAGGACGAGCAGTACTTC. Protein product: CASSVRQGIEDEQYF. This sequence joins TRBV9 and TRBJ2-5; 8 bases fit TRBD1. The J call may be incorrect, as the DNA end agrees better with TRBJ2-7. Germline CDR1 and CDR2: SGDLS and YYNGEE. This CDR3 region has 15 residues.

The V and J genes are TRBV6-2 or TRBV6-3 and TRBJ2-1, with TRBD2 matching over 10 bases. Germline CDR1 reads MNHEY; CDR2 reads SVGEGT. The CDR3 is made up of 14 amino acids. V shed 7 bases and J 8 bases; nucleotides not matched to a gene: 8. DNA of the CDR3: TGTGCCAGCATAAGCGGGGGGGCCAGGGATGAGCAGTTCTTC. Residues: CASISGGARDEQFF.

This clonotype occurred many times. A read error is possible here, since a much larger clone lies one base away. CDR3 region: CASRLLRANEQYF. CDR3 nucleotide sequence: TGTGCCAGCAGACTCCTCCGGGCAAATGAGCAGTACTTC. The J gene is TRBJ2-5, the V gene TRBV6-2 or TRBV6-3; D gene ambiguous. Germline CDR1 MNHEY, CDR2 SVGEGT. This CDR3 contains 13 residues. With 6 bases removed from V and 11 bases from J, the gap between germline ends came to 19 bases.

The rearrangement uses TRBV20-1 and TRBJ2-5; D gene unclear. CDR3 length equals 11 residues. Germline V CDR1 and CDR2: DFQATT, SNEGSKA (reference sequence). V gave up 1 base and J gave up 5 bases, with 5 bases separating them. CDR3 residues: CSARVSETQYF. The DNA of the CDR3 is TGCAGTGCTAGAGTTAGTGAGACCCAGTACTTC.

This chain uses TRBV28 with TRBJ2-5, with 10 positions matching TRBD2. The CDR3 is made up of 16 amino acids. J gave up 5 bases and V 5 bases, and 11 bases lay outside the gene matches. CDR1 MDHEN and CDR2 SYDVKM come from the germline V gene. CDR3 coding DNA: TGTGCCAGCAGTATACTCAGCGGGGGGGCGTTGGAGACCCAGTACTTC. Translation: CASSILSGGALETQYF.

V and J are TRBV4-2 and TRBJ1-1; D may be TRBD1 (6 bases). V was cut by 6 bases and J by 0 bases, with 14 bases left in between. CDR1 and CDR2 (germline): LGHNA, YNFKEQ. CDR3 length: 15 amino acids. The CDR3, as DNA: TGTGCCAGCAGTCCACTTGCAGGGGTGAACACTGAAGCTTTCTTT. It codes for CASSPLAGVNTEAFF.

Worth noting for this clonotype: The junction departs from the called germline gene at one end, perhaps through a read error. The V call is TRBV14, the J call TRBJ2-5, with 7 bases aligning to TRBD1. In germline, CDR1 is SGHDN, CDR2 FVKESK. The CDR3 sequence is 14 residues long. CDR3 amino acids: CACSQMDRQETQYF. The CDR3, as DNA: TGTGCCTGCAGCCAAATGGACAGGCAAGAGACCCAGTACTTC.

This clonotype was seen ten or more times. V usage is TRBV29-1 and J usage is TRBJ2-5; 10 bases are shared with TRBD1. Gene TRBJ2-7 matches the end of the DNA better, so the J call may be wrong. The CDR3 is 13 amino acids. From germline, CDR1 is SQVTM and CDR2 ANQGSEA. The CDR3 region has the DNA TGCAGCGTACCGGGACAGGGGTTAACCGAGCAGTACTTC. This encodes CSVPGQGLTEQYF.